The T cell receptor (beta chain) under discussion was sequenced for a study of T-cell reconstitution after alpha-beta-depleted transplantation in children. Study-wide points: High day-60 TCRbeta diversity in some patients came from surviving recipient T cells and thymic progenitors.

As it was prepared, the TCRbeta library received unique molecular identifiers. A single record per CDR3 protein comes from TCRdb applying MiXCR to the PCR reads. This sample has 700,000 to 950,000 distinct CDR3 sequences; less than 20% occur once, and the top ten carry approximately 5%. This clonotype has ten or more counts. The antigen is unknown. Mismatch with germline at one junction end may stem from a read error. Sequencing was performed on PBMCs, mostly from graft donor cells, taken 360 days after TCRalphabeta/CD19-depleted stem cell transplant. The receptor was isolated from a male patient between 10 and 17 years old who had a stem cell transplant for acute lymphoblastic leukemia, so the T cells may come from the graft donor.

The DNA for the CDR3 is TGTGCCAGCAGTGAGGCAGGGGGACCCTACGAGCAGTACTTC. Translating gives CASSEAGGPYEQYF. The V call is TRBV10-1, the J call TRBJ2-7, with TRBD1 matching 7 bases. The CDR3 is 14 residues long. Germline CDR1 WNHNN, CDR2 SYGVQD (reference sequence).